Following are 9 T cell receptor beta chains from one sample sequenced in a study of graft-versus-host responses after intestinal transplantation. These receptors lack a known antigen. Repertoires were generated with immunoSEQ multiplex PCR, while TCRdb's copy carries only in-frame clones and drops some. Seen here are about 99,000 clones, about nine tenths observed once, and the top ten hold roughly 0.069%. The specimen comprised unstimulated CD8+ T cells sorted from spleen or lymph node cells, sampled before transplant. These receptors all stem from a human donor who was the organ donor for an intestinal transplant.

The chain has TRBV13 and TRBJ2-1; 8 positions agree with TRBD2. V shed 5 bases, J shed 4 bases, and the junction held 7 bases outside the gene matches. CDR1 is PRHDT and CDR2 is FYEKMQ in the germline V gene (reference sequence). CDR3 size: 15 residues. The CDR3 sequence: CASSPLAEPYNEQFF. The DNA of the CDR3 is TGTGCCAGCAGCCCACTAGCGGAACCTTACAATGAGCAGTTCTTC. The whole variable domain, filled in from reference TRBV13 and TRBJ2-1, reads AAGVIQSPRHLIKEKRETATLKCYPIPRHDTVYWYQQGPGQDPQFLISFYEKMQSDKGSIPDRFSAQQFSDYHSELNMSSLELGDSALYFCASSPLAEPYNEQFFGPGTRLTVL.

V and J are TRBV6-5 and TRBJ2-1; 11 nucleotides agree with TRBD2. V was pared by 5 bases and J by 4 bases, with 1 base of the junction left unmatched. The CDR3 length is 14 residues. The germline gives CDR1 MNHEY, CDR2 SVGAGI. The CDR3 spells CASSPSGGYNEQFF. The CDR3 DNA follows: TGTGCCAGCAGTCCTAGCGGGGGGTACAATGAGCAGTTCTTC.

The J gene is TRBJ2-7, the V gene TRBV14; no reliable D call. The germline V gene has CDR1 SGHDN and CDR2 FVKESK. Deletions cut 3 bases from V and 5 bases from J, with 11 bases between. The CDR3 loop spans 13 amino acids. The CDR3 DNA reads TGTGCCAGCAGCCAGAAACCGGTGGACGAGCAGTACTTC. This translates into CASSQKPVDEQYF.

The chain has TRBV9 and TRBJ2-1, with 7 bases lining up with TRBD1. The ends lost 4 bases at V and 4 bases at J; junction bases unmatched: 11. This CDR3 is built from 16 residues. Germline V gene lookup returns CDR1 SGDLS and CDR2 YYNGEE. CDR3 protein: CASSTPADRAYNEQFF. The DNA of the CDR3 is TGTGCCAGCAGCACCCCTGCCGACAGGGCTTACAATGAGCAGTTCTTC.

This clone appeared a few times. The chain links TRBV5-6 to TRBJ1-5; D uncertain. The V gene's germline CDR1 is SGHDT and CDR2 YYEEEE. This CDR3 is built from 17 residues. Trimming stripped 4 bases from V and 6 bases from J, with 23 bases between. The CDR3 sequence is CASSLHMADSSAQPQHF. CDR3 nucleotides: TGTGCCAGCAGCCTACACATGGCAGACTCTTCGGCTCAGCCCCAGCATTTT.

The chain combines TRBV19 with TRBJ2-7; 12 positions agree with TRBD2. Germline lookup yields CDR1 LNHDA and CDR2 SQIVND (reference sequence). Trimming at V came to 2 bases and at J to 5 bases, leaving 4 bases not matched to a gene. This CDR3 is built from 15 residues. This chain's CDR3 is CASSIRLAGVHEQYF. CDR3 DNA: TGTGCCAGTAGTATAAGACTAGCGGGAGTCCACGAGCAGTACTTC.

V and J are TRBV28 and TRBJ1-2; tentatively, D is TRBD1 (6 bases). V lost 1 base, J lost 6 bases, and 12 bases lay in between. The CDR3 is 14 amino acids. Germline CDR1 and CDR2: MDHEN and SYDVKM. The CDR3 loop is CASSLFSGVDGYTF. The CDR3 DNA reads as TGTGCCAGCAGTTTATTTTCAGGGGTGGATGGCTACACCTTC.

The rearrangement joins TRBV5-6 to TRBJ1-5; D gene uncertain. Trimming cost V 4 bases and J 6 bases, with 14 bases left between them. Germline CDR1 reads SGHDT; CDR2 reads YYEEEE. This CDR3 contains 14 residues. The CDR3 bases are TGTGCCAGCAGCCACGGGTCCTTTGGTCAGCCCCAGCATTTT. This gives the protein CASSHGSFGQPQHF.

The rearrangement links TRBV6-1 to TRBJ2-1, with 14 bases lining up with TRBD2. Germline V gene data show CDR1 as MNHNS and CDR2 as SASEGT. This CDR3 spans 15 amino acids. V was pared by 3 bases and J by 8 bases, with 3 bases of the junction left unmatched. CDR3 amino acids: CASSETSGGADEQFF. The DNA of the CDR3 is TGTGCCAGCAGTGAGACTAGCGGGGGGGCTGATGAGCAGTTCTTC.